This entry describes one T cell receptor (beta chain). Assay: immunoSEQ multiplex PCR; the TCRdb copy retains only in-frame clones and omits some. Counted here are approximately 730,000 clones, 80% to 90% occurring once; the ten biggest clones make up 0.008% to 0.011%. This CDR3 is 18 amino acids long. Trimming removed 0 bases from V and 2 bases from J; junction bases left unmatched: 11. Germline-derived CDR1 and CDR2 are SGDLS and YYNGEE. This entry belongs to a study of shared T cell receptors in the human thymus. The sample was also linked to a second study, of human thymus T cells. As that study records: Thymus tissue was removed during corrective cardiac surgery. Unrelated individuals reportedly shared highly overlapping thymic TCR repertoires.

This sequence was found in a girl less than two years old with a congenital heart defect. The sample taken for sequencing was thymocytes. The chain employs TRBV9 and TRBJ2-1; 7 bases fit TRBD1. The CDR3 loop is CASSVGFGDRPPYNEQFF. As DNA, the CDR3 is TGTGCCAGCAGCGTAGGGTTTGGGGACAGACCACCCTACAATGAGCAGTTCTTC.